The TCR beta chain described here comes from a study of graft-versus-host responses after intestinal transplantation. The study, taken as a whole, reports: Early after transplant, HvG declines were associated with peak levels of circulating GvH clones.

TCRdb's copy holds only in-frame clones and misses some; the assay was immunoSEQ multiplex PCR. The sample carries approximately 60,000 clones, around nine tenths recorded once. Germline-derived CDR1 and CDR2 are SGHDT and YYEEEE. J lost 4 bases, V lost 4 bases, and 4 bases had no gene match. The CDR3 runs 14 residues. About this clone itself: Its antigen remains unknown.

The specimen comprised unstimulated CD8+ T cells sorted from spleen or lymph node cells, sampled before transplant. This rearrangement joins TRBV5-6 to TRBJ2-3; 9 positions agree with TRBD1. The receptor's source is a human donor who was the organ donor for an intestinal transplant. The CDR3 DNA reads as TGTGCCAGCAGCCTGGGACAGGGAGCAGATACGCAGTATTTT. It encodes CASSLGQGADTQYF. The full variable domain, in which reference TRBV5-6 and TRBJ2-3 provide the parts outside the CDR3, is DAGVTQSPTHLIKTRGQQVTLRCSPKSGHDTVSWYQQALGQGPQFIFQYYEEEERQRGNFPDRFSGHQFPNYSSELNVNALLLGDSALYLCASSLGQGADTQYFGPGTRLTVL.